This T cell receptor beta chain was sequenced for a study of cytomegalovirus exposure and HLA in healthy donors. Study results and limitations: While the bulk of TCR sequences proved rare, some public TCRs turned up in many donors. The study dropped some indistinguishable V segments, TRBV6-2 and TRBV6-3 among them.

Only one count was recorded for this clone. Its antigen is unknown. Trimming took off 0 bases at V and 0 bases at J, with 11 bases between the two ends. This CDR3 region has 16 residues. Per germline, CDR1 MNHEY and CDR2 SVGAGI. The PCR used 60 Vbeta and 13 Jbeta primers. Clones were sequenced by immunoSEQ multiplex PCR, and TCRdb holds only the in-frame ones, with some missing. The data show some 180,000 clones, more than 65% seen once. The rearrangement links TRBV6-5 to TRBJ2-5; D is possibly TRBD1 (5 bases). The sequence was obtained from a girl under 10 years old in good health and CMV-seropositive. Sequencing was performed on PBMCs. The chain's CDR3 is CASSYSIGADQETQYF. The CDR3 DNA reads TGTGCCAGCAGTTACTCGATTGGGGCAGACCAAGAGACCCAGTACTTC.